These T cell receptor beta chains were read from a single sample in a study of CD8 T cells in ankylosing spondylitis. TCRdb recomputed calls from the 5' RACE reads with MiXCR, one row per CDR3 protein. The sample includes just over 150,000 distinct CDR3 sequences, approximately 16% of them seen just once. What was sequenced was blood, either unsorted or a sorted T cell fraction (not recorded which). These receptors came from a male donor with ankylosing spondylitis or in good health (not recorded which). CDR3s leave out the opening cysteine and the closing phenylalanine or tryptophan. A D gene is named only where the DNA matches it firmly.

d_call,j_call,v_call,cdr3_aa
.,TRBJ1-5,TRBV20-1,SARDDETALPQH
.,TRBJ1-5,TRBV5-5,ASSTQVSSNQPQH
.,TRBJ2-2,TRBV24-1,ATKARAATGELF
.,TRBJ1-1,TRBV29-1,SVTIQGTEAF
.,TRBJ2-7,TRBV7-7,ASSLDFLSYEQY
.,TRBJ2-7,TRBV20-1,SASTATHSSYEQY
TRBD1,TRBJ2-2,TRBV5-1,ASRSGQGGTGELF
.,TRBJ2-1,TRBV5-5,ASSLTGNDEQF
TRBD2,TRBJ2-7,TRBV5-1,ASSSSGLGYEQY
.,TRBJ2-2,TRBV20-1,SARPPGAYTGELF